This T cell receptor (beta chain) came from a study of response to subunit inactivated influenza vaccine. TCRdb ran MiXCR on the RT-PCR reads and lists one entry per CDR3 protein. The sample contains fewer than 600,000 distinct CDR3 sequences, approximately 6.9% of which appear only once. Per the germline V gene, CDR1 is MDHEN and CDR2 is SYDVKM. Deletions cut 4 bases from V and 3 bases from J, with 18 bases between. The CDR3 contains 17 residues. This clonotype was seen more than once but under ten times. Its specificity is not known. The study, taken as a whole, reports: Every seasonal influenza vaccination brings in few new T cells, the authors suggested.

Here the sequenced sample was PBMCs from blood, taken less than 30 months after vaccination. This TCR came from a man between 50 and 70 years old who received an inactivated influenza vaccine. The chain employs TRBV28 and TRBJ2-2, with D tentatively TRBD2 (6 bases). CDR3 region: CASSSLGSGRHTGELFF. In DNA, the CDR3 is TGTGCCAGCAGTTCCCTTGGAAGTGGGAGGCACACCGGGGAGCTGTTTTTT. Together with reference TRBV28 and TRBJ2-2, the CDR3 gives the full variable domain: DVKVTQSSRYLVKRTGEKVFLECVQDMDHENMFWYRQDPGLGLRLIYFSYDVKMKEKGDIPEGYSVSREKKERFSLILESASTNQTSMYLCASSSLGSGRHTGELFFGEGSRLTVL.